This T cell receptor (beta chain) was identified in a study of blood T cell repertoires in COVID-19. Study summary: T cells, B-cell-depleted T cells, or PBMCs provided the cDNA or gDNA that served as material.

Original handling: Nucleated cell counts were estimated from reference gene primer amplification. Repertoires were generated with immunoSEQ multiplex PCR, while TCRdb's copy carries only in-frame clones and drops some. V and J calls and clone size are copied from that table; D and trimming were computed from the DNA. This sample has about 430,000 clones, with nearly 90% found just once. Living in 24 US areas, the participants were between roughly 18 and 90 years of age. Assignments of participants to cohorts depended upon their own reported clinical history. The sequenced material came from PBMCs or T cells enriched from blood (not recorded which). The TCR sequence derives from a woman younger than 30 who had been exposed to COVID-19.

The CDR3 DNA is TGTGCCAGCCAACTCGGGGGGAAGGGAAACACCATATATTTT. Translating it yields CASQLGGKGNTIYF. V usage is TRBV6-5 and J usage is TRBJ1-3; D may be TRBD1 (5 bases). CDR1 and CDR2 (germline): MNHEY, SVGAGI. With 8 bases removed from V and 4 bases from J, the gap between germline ends came to 15 bases. CDR3 size: 14 residues.